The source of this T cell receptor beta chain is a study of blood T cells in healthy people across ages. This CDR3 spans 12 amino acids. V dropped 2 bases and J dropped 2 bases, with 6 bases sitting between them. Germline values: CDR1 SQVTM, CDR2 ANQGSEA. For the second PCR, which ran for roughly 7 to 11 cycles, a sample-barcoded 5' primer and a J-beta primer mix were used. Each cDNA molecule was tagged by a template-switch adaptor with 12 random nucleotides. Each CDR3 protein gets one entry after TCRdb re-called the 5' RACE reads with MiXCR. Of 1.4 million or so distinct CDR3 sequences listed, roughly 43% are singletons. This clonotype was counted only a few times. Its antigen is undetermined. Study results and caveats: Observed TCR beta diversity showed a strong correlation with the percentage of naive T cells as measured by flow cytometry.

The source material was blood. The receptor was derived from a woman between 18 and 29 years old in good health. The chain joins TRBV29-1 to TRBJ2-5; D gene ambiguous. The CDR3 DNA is TGCAGCGTTGAACACTGGCAAGAGACCCAGTACTTC. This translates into CSVEHWQETQYF.